The 15 T cell receptor beta chains below were found in one sample sequenced in a study of blood T cell repertoires in COVID-19. Sequencing used immunoSEQ multiplex PCR; TCRdb keeps in-frame clones, though not all of them. The repertoire holds a few hundred thousand clones, with over 75% as singletons. The material sequenced was PBMCs or T cells enriched from blood (not recorded which). The receptors come from a woman in her 30s who had recovered from COVID-19.

The chain joins TRBV19 to TRBJ2-7, with D possibly TRBD2 on 6 matching bases. Germline CDR1 and CDR2: LNHDA and SQIVND (reference sequence). The length of the CDR3 is 13 residues. V was pared by 5 bases and J by 2 bases, with 10 bases between. The CDR3 is CASSQGGAYEQYF. In DNA, the CDR3 is TGTGCCAGTAGTCAAGGCGGGGCCTACGAGCAGTACTTC.

This chain links TRBV23-1 with TRBJ2-5; TRBD1 might be the D (6 bases). TRBV23-1 has ORF status, its function being uncertain. V was pared by 7 bases and J by 2 bases, with 26 bases between. This CDR3 spans 18 amino acids. DNA of the CDR3: TGCGCCAGCACTCCGACAGGCCTAAGGAAAGGAGAACAAGAGACCCAGTACTTC. Translated, it gives CASTPTGLRKGEQETQYF.

The V call is TRBV2, the J call TRBJ2-7; 7 bases line up with TRBD1. Germline V gives CDR1 SNHLY, CDR2 FYNNEI. Trimming removed 3 bases from V and 2 bases from J; junction bases left unmatched: 13. The CDR3 has 17 residues. The chain's CDR3 is CASSDWGSGTVPYEQYF. The CDR3 DNA is TGTGCCAGCAGTGATTGGGGTTCTGGGACAGTTCCCTACGAGCAGTACTTC.

V usage is TRBV6-5 and J usage is TRBJ1-4; possible D gene TRBD1, 6 bases. CDR1 is MNHEY and CDR2 is SVGAGI in the germline V gene. The CDR3 contains 14 residues. Trimming removed 6 bases at V and 8 bases at J, with 16 bases between. This CDR3 is CASRPGFRGEKLFF. The CDR3 coding sequence is TGTGCCAGCAGACCTGGTTTTAGGGGGGAAAAACTGTTTTTT.

CDR3 amino acids: CASSPLWTGGLNTEAFF. The DNA of the CDR3 is TGTGCCAGCTCACCACTATGGACAGGCGGTTTGAACACTGAAGCTTTCTTT. The V and J genes are TRBV18 and TRBJ1-1, with 7 bases that match TRBD1. The CDR3 has 17 amino acids. V dropped 1 base and J dropped 0; count of bases not matched to a gene: 8. The germline V gene has CDR1 KGHSH and CDR2 LQKENI. Complete variable domain (other parts from reference TRBV18 and TRBJ1-1): NAGVMQNPRHLVRRRGQEARLRCSPMKGHSHVYWYRQLPEEGLKFMVYLQKENIIDESGMPKERFSAEFPKEGPSILRIQQVVRGDSAAYFCASSPLWTGGLNTEAFFGQGTRLTVV.

The chain combines TRBV6-4 with TRBJ2-2; no firm D call. CDR3 length: 14 amino acids. The germline gives CDR1 MRHNA, CDR2 SNTAGT. The V gene lost 2 bases and the J gene lost 6 bases, with 10 bases spanning the gap. The CDR3 nucleotides are TGTGCCAGCAGTGACCTCTTCCGGTCCGGGGAGCTGTTTTTT. This encodes CASSDLFRSGELFF.

The V call is TRBV6-1, the J call TRBJ1-6, with a possible D match to TRBD1 (5 bases). The germline gives CDR1 MNHNS, CDR2 SASEGT. The CDR3 totals 13 residues. V dropped 7 bases and J dropped 11 bases, with 15 bases sitting between them. The CDR3: CASTYRYEAPLHF. CDR3 nucleotides: TGTGCCAGCACCTACAGGTACGAAGCACCCCTCCACTTT.

The chain uses TRBV9 and TRBJ2-7, with D tentatively TRBD1 (6 bases). The germline CDR1 and CDR2 sequences are SGDLS and YYNGEE. Trimming removed 0 bases from V and 3 bases from J, with 13 bases in between. This CDR3 contains 15 residues. CDR3 region: CASSVAGDTSYEQYF. The CDR3 DNA reads TGTGCCAGCAGCGTAGCTGGGGACACTAGCTACGAGCAGTACTTC.

V is TRBV6-5 and J is TRBJ2-5; 11 bases are shared with TRBD1. The length of the CDR3 is 15 residues. Trimming at V came to 0 bases and at J to 4 bases, leaving 1 base not matched to a gene. From germline, CDR1 is MNHEY and CDR2 SVGAGI. The CDR3 loop is CASSYSGQGGETQYF. The DNA of the CDR3 is TGTGCCAGCAGTTACTCGGGACAGGGGGGAGAGACCCAGTACTTC.

A remark on this clone: Other DNA sequences within the sample encode an identical CDR3. The rearrangement uses TRBV18 and TRBJ2-2, with 8 bases identical to TRBD1. V lost 3 bases to trimming and J lost 3 bases; unmatched junction nucleotides: 3. This CDR3 is built from 15 residues. The germline V gene has CDR1 KGHSH and CDR2 LQKENI. The CDR3 DNA reads TGTGCCAGCTCACCCAACAGGGGGGACACCGGGGAGCTGTTTTTT. Its translation: CASSPNRGDTGELFF.

The table lists this clone with a few counts. This chain joins TRBV29-1 and TRBJ1-2, with D perhaps matching TRBD1 (5 bases). The CDR3 is made up of 9 amino acids. Trimming pared 7 bases from V and 11 bases from J, leaving 11 bases between. Germline CDR1 is SQVTM and CDR2 is ANQGSEA. CDR3 protein: CSAPGGYTF. Here the CDR3 DNA reads TGCAGCGCCCCGGGGGGGTACACCTTC.

This chain uses TRBV4-1 with TRBJ2-1, with 9 positions matching TRBD1. Germline V gene data show CDR1 as MGHRA and CDR2 as YSYEKL. The length of the CDR3 is 17 residues. Trimming cost V 0 bases and J 7 bases; bases outside gene matches: 10. CDR3 in DNA: TGCGCCAGCAGCCAAGATCCCCGGGACAGGGTGTCTAATGAGCAGTTCTTC. As protein: CASSQDPRDRVSNEQFF.

For the CDR3, the DNA is TGTGCCAGCAGCCTCGGGACAACTATGAACACTGAAGCTTTCTTT. It codes for CASSLGTTMNTEAFF. The chain has TRBV7-9 and TRBJ1-1; TRBD1 is a possible D gene (6 bases). This CDR3 has 15 amino acids. Germline CDR1 reads SEHNR; CDR2 reads FQNEAQ (reference sequence). Deletions cut 5 bases from V and 0 bases from J, with 13 bases between.

The V gene is TRBV6-1, the J gene TRBJ1-1; 8 positions match TRBD1. The CDR3 has 16 residues. Germline V gives CDR1 MNHNS, CDR2 SASEGT. With 1 base clipped from V and 5 bases from J, the junction kept 9 bases outside the gene matches. In DNA, the CDR3 is TGTGCCAGCAGTGAAGGATACCCAGGGGGCAGGACTGAAGCTTTCTTT. Protein sequence: CASSEGYPGGRTEAFF.

The V call is TRBV5-4, the J call TRBJ2-3; a possible D gene is TRBD2 (5 bases). V was shortened by 5 bases and J by 1 base, with 11 bases between the two germline ends. The CDR3 consists of 14 residues. CDR1 is SGHNT and CDR2 is YYREEE in the germline V gene (reference sequence). CDR3 coding DNA: TGTGCCAGCAGAGTATGGACTGGCACAGATACGCAGTATTTT. The encoded protein is CASRVWTGTDTQYF.